This T cell receptor beta chain is from a study of CXCR3-negative and CXCR3-positive naive CD8 T cells (dated by TCRdb to 2018 to 2020). In terms of the full investigation: In total, about 130 million TRB reads were obtained, or roughly 1.5 +/- 0.3 million reads per library. Diversity and physicochemical repertoire analyses covered roughly eleven donors pooled from two independent experiments. The TRBV-TRBJ cluster analysis covered naive subsets from 5 donors and memory cells from 3 donors. Overall results and qualifications from the work: Compared with CXCR3-negative naive cells, CXCR3-positive naive cells had TRB CDR3s with higher hydrophobicity (lower Kidera factor 4), lower energy, and higher strength and volume indices. Repertoire diversity was comparably high in both naive subsets but much lower in memory CD8+ T cells. Because surface CD5, which has been linked to self-reactivity in mice, was comparable between naive subsets, TCR interaction strength was also inferred from TRB CDR3 physicochemical properties. Similar TRBV-TRBJ usage was shown by naive CXCR3-negative and CXCR3-positive cells from the same donor, whereas distinct patterns were shown by memory cells. Freshly isolated PBMCs were used for most assays because CXCR3 expression partially decreased after cryopreservation.

The CDR3 spans 13 residues, from the cysteine through the phenylalanine. No DNA is given. Sequences MNHEY (CDR1) and SVGAGI (CDR2) are obtained from the germline V gene. For each CD8+ T cell subset, flow sorting was done in triplicate, and under 350,000 cells per subset went directly into RLT lysis buffer. To keep memory contaminants out, a stringent definition of naive CD8+ T cells was applied: CD45RO-CCR7+CD27+CD95-. Peripheral blood mononuclear cells were isolated from buffy coats using standard density gradient centrifugation. Naive CXCR3-negative and CXCR3-positive CD8+ T cells were flow-sorted on a FACSAria III. Total RNA was extracted from sorted cells using an RNeasy Mini Kit. TCRdb lists the instrument as NextSeq 550. The Human TCR Profiling Kit (MiLaboratory) was used to make UMI-labeled 5' RACE TRB cDNA libraries. The full amount of extracted RNA was used for cDNA synthesis, and the full amount of resulting cDNA was used for PCR amplification. Libraries were prepared in parallel using an identical number of PCR cycles. The authors processed their data as follows. About 50,000 +/- 9,200 unique UMI-labeled TRB cDNA molecules per library were extracted with MIGEC and MiXCR, with at least two reads per UMI required. Each library averaged roughly 40,000 +/- 10,000 functional in-frame TRB CDR3 nucleotide clonotypes without stop codons. After each sample was downsampled to 5000 UMI-labeled TRB molecules, VDJtools was used to calculate diversity metrics such as normalized Shannon-Wiener and Chao1. VDJtools was used to calculate clonotype-size-weighted physicochemical properties of the central five CDR3 residues, namely interaction energy, strength, volume and Kidera factor 4. Based on TCRdb reprocessing of the reads, there is one entry per CDR3 protein sequence, and DNA is missing. TCRdb's processing, not the authors', yielded these V and J calls. The sample table on file contains 150,000 or so distinct CDR3 sequences. In total, the top ten clones hold about 0.44% of the sample.

In the case of this clonotype: The specificity of this receptor is unknown.

The V and J segments used are TRBV6-5 and TRBJ2-1; TCRdb lists TRBD2, though no DNA is available to test this call. This sequence was found in a human donor in good health. Some clones in this sample may be carry-over from other donors' samples. The source material was naive CXCR3+ CD8+ T cells from blood. Explained via the paper, the cell subset or site label denotes: CD45RO-CCR7+CD27+CD95- naive CD8+ T cells expressing CXCR3 (TNR3+). The CDR3 protein is CASNIRKGDEQFF.